Following are 17 T cell receptor beta chains from one sample sequenced in a study of blood T cell repertoires in COVID-19. The protocol was immunoSEQ multiplex PCR, while the TCRdb copy is restricted to in-frame clones and leaves out a portion. The table shows some 130,000 clones, with about 89% occurring only once. The specimen was peripheral blood. The receptor set was obtained from an older woman with acute or convalescent COVID-19.

V is TRBV6-5 and J is TRBJ1-1; maybe TRBD1 (6 bases). Trimming left V 5 bases short and J 5 bases short, with 18 bases between. The CDR3 is 15 residues long. The germline V gene encodes CDR1 MNHEY and CDR2 SVGAGI. The CDR3 DNA reads as TGTGCCAGCAGTCCAACGACAGGCGGTGGGACTGAAGCTTTCTTT. Protein sequence: CASSPTTGGGTEAFF.

The chain recombines TRBV5-1 with TRBJ1-4; TRBD1 might be the D (5 bases). The V gene lost 4 bases and the J gene lost 8 bases, with 15 bases spanning the gap. Germline CDR1 reads SGHRS; CDR2 reads YFSETQ. The CDR3 runs to 14 residues. CDR3 protein: CASSVDNYGEKLFF. CDR3 nucleotides: TGCGCCAGCAGCGTGGACAATTATGGCGAAAAACTGTTTTTT.

Concerning this clone: Other DNA sequences in this sample translate to the same CDR3. The chain links TRBV5-6 to TRBJ2-5, with D unresolved. This CDR3 has 13 residues. V lost 0 bases and J lost 2, with 5 bases in between. Germline V gives CDR1 SGHDT, CDR2 YYEEEE. The CDR3 DNA follows: TGTGCCAGCAGCTTGGGGCTGCAAGAGACCCAGTACTTC. This translates into CASSLGLQETQYF.

The CDR3 here is CASSWTGRAEAFF. CDR3 nucleotides: TGTGCCAGCAGCTGGACGGGGAGAGCAGAAGCTTTCTTT. The J gene is TRBJ1-1, the V gene TRBV11-2; no clear D. CDR3 length: 13 amino acids. Trimming left V 4 bases short and J 8 bases short, with 14 bases between. Germline V gene lookup returns CDR1 SGHAT and CDR2 FQNNGV.

This chain links TRBV3-1 (or the pseudogene TRBV3-2) with TRBJ2-5; tentatively, D is TRBD2 (6 bases). Germline V gene lookup returns CDR1 LGHDT and CDR2 YNNKEL (reference sequence). This CDR3 is built from 15 residues. With 4 bases removed from V and 5 bases from J, the gap between germline ends came to 17 bases. CDR3 sequence (DNA): TGTGCCAGCAGCCCCAGCGGGTCCCCAGTGGAGACCCAGTACTTC. This translates into CASSPSGSPVETQYF.

This clone appeared a single time. The chain has TRBV14 and TRBJ1-3; D is unclear. Deletions cut 4 bases from V and 7 bases from J, with 11 bases between. Germline values: CDR1 SGHDN, CDR2 FVKESK. The CDR3 consists of 13 residues. The CDR3 nucleotides read TGTGCCAGCAGCCCCGGGTTGAGGAACACCATATATTTT. It is translated as CASSPGLRNTIYF.

The chain links TRBV6-5 to TRBJ2-3; no definite D call. The germline V gene encodes CDR1 MNHEY and CDR2 SVGAGI. V lost 7 bases, J lost 4 bases, and 12 bases lay in between. The CDR3 loop spans 13 amino acids. The DNA for the CDR3 is TGTGCCAGCACCCCCTATATGGCAGATACGCAGTATTTT. This encodes CASTPYMADTQYF.

The table lists this clone with a count of one. The V and J genes are TRBV6-5 and TRBJ1-2, with 7 bases identical to TRBD1. The CDR3 loop spans 12 amino acids. The germline CDR1 and CDR2 sequences are MNHEY and SVGAGI. V lost 2 bases and J lost 8; bases outside the gene matches: 2. The CDR3 protein is CASSYGTAGYTF. The DNA of the CDR3 is TGTGCCAGCAGTTACGGGACAGCCGGCTACACCTTC.

The chain couples TRBV30 to TRBJ2-1; the match to TRBD2 covers 9 bases. The CDR3 extends over 15 amino acids. CDR1 GTSNPN and CDR2 SVGIG come from the germline V gene (reference sequence). The V and J ends lost 0 bases and 8 bases, in that order; junction bases with no gene match: 8. The CDR3 sequence: CAWSVLSGRTYEQFF. The CDR3 region has the DNA TGTGCCTGGAGTGTACTGAGCGGGAGGACCTATGAGCAGTTCTTC.

The gene calls are TRBV27 and TRBJ2-3; D is ambiguous. The germline V gene has CDR1 MNHEY and CDR2 SMNVEV (reference sequence). This CDR3 is built from 11 residues. The V end lost 5 bases, the J end lost 5 bases, and 5 bases lay between the germline ends. The CDR3 nucleotides are TGTGCCAGCAGTAACTTAGATACGCAGTATTTT. Translated: CASSNLDTQYF.

This clone has more than one count but fewer than ten. Other DNA sequences within the sample encode an identical CDR3. The chain carries TRBV27 and TRBJ1-1, with a weak D call TRBD1 (6 bases). V lost 0 bases and J lost 5, with 7 bases in between. Looked up from germline, CDR1 is MNHEY and CDR2 is SMNVEV (reference sequence). This CDR3 contains 13 residues. The CDR3 nucleotides are TGTGCCAGCAGTTTATCGACAGGAACTGAAGCTTTCTTT. Translation: CASSLSTGTEAFF.

This clone was observed once. Other DNA variants within this sample encode the same CDR3. J is TRBJ1-1 and V is TRBV3-1 (or the pseudogene TRBV3-2), with D perhaps TRBD1 (6 bases). Trimming removed 4 bases at V and 1 base at J, with 10 bases between. This CDR3 comprises 14 residues. Germline V gene lookup returns CDR1 LGHDT and CDR2 YNNKEL (reference sequence). The CDR3, as DNA: TGTGCCAGCAGCCGCCTGGGACAGAACACTGAAGCTTTCTTT. It translates to CASSRLGQNTEAFF.

The chain has TRBV11-3 and TRBJ1-1; TRBD1 aligns across 7 bases. V trimming: 5 bases; J trimming: 1 base; junction bases outside the gene matches: 7. The CDR3 contains 15 residues. Germline values: CDR1 SGHNT, CDR2 YENEEA. This chain's CDR3 is CASSQEAGGNTEAFF. The CDR3 bases are TGTGCCAGCAGCCAGGAGGCAGGGGGGAACACTGAAGCTTTCTTT.

The chain employs TRBV24-1 and TRBJ2-1, with D uncertain. The CDR3 runs to 12 residues. The germline V and J ends were trimmed by 6 bases and 9 bases, with 11 bases remaining between them. Germline CDR1 and CDR2: KGHDR and SFDVKD. CDR3 DNA sequence: TGTGCCACCAGTTCCTATATCGGTGAGCAGTTCTTC. This gives the protein CATSSYIGEQFF.

This chain links TRBV7-8 with TRBJ1-4; D is ambiguous. Germline loops: CDR1 SGHVS, CDR2 FQNEAQ. The CDR3 has 15 amino acids. V dropped 2 bases and J dropped 11 bases, with 18 bases sitting between them. As DNA, the CDR3 is TGTGCCAGCAGCTTACTGTCCGGGTCGGGAAGTAAACTGTTTTTT. Encoded protein: CASSLLSGSGSKLFF.

The chain combines TRBV11-1 with TRBJ1-6, with D uncertain. CDR3 length equals 14 residues. Germline V gives CDR1 SGHAT, CDR2 FQDESV (reference sequence). V gave up 2 bases and J gave up 7 bases, with 9 bases separating them. This chain's CDR3 is CASSLNSRNSPLHF. CDR3 in DNA: TGTGCCAGCAGCTTAAACAGCAGAAATTCACCCCTCCACTTT.

This clone was picked up one time. The chain joins TRBV25-1 to TRBJ1-3; TRBD1 might be the D (5 bases). The CDR3 length is 14 residues. Trimming removed 7 bases at V and 4 bases at J, with 14 bases between. Germline lookup yields CDR1 MGHDK and CDR2 SYGVNS. The CDR3 sequence is CASKPDKLGNTIYF. The CDR3 region has the DNA TGTGCCAGCAAACCGGACAAGTTGGGAAACACCATATATTTT.